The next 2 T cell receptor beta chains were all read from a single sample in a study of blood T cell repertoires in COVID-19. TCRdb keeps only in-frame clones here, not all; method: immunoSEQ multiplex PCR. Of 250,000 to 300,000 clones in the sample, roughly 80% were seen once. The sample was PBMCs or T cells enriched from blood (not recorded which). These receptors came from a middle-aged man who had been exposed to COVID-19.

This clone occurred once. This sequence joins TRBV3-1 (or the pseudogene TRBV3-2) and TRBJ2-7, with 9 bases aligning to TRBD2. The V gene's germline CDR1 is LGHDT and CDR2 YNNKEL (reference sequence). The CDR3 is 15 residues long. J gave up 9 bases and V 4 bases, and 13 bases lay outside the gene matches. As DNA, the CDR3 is TGTGCCAGCAGCCCCGTTAGCGGGAGTTTCGGTACGCAGTACTTC. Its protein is CASSPVSGSFGTQYF.

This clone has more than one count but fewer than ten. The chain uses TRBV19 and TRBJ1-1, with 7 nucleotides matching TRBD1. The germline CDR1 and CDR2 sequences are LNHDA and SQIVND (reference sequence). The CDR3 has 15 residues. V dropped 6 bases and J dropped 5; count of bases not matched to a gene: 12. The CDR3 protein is CASSLGGQGDTEAFF. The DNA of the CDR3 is TGTGCCAGTAGCCTAGGGGGCCAGGGAGATACTGAAGCTTTCTTT. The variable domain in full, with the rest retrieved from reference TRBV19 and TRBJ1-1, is DGGITQSPKYLFRKEGQNVTLSCEQNLNHDAMYWYRQDPGQGLRLIYYSQIVNDFQKGDIAEGYSVSREKKESFPLTVTSAQKNPTAFYLCASSLGGQGDTEAFFGQGTRLTVV.